One sample yielded the 13 T cell receptor beta chains listed below, sequenced in a study of metastatic and nonmetastatic thyroid tumors. None of the patients had undergone any treatment ahead of thyroid surgery. Using MiXCR, TCRdb reanalyzed the PCR reads. Of some 30,000 clones detected, 4% to 5% appear once; the ten largest clones hold roughly a fifth. The sequencing sample was made of blood. The source of these receptors is a female donor with papillary thyroid cancer or a benign thyroid nodule (not recorded which). Some clones in this sample may be carry-over from other donors' samples.

This clone has ten or more counts. The genes are TRBV4-1 and TRBJ2-7, with 8 bases matching TRBD2. The V gene's germline CDR1 is MGHRA and CDR2 YSYEKL. The CDR3 is 15 amino acids. J was trimmed by 1 base and V by 2 bases; bases with no gene match: 4. The CDR3: CASSQTTSVSYEQYF. The CDR3 DNA is TGCGCCAGCAGCCAAACGACTAGCGTATCCTACGAGCAGTACTTC.

The V gene is TRBV20-1, the J gene TRBJ1-3; no definite D call. CDR1 and CDR2 from the germline V gene are DFQATT and SNEGSKA (reference sequence). This CDR3 has 14 amino acids. Trimming shortened V by 0 bases and J by 0 bases, and 6 bases separated the two germline ends. In DNA, the CDR3 is TGCAGTGCTAGAGATCATTACTCTGGAAACACCATATATTTT. It codes for CSARDHYSGNTIYF.

The sample holds many counts of this clone. The junction departs from germline at one end; a sequencing error may be responsible. The V and J genes are TRBV27 and TRBJ2-1; D tentatively reads TRBD1 or TRBD2 (5 bases each). Germline V gives CDR1 MNHEY, CDR2 SMNVEV (reference sequence). The CDR3 sequence is 14 residues long. The CDR3 region has the DNA TGTGTCAGCAGTCCCCGGGACGTTTACAATGAGCAGTTCTTC. Translating it yields CVSSPRDVYNEQFF.

By frequency in the sample, this clone is medium-sized. The chain links TRBV6-5 to TRBJ2-7, with D possibly TRBD1 on 7 matching bases. Trimming took off 2 bases at V and 1 base at J, with 12 bases between the two ends. The germline CDR1 and CDR2 sequences are MNHEY and SVGAGI. CDR3 length equals 15 residues. CDR3 bases: TGTGCCAGCAGTTACGGAGGGACAGATTCCTACGAGCAGTACTTC. Translating gives CASSYGGTDSYEQYF.

V is TRBV7-3 and J is TRBJ2-2, with D possibly TRBD1 on 5 matching bases. The CDR3 consists of 14 residues. Deletions cut 4 bases from V and 6 bases from J, with 12 bases between. Germline V lookup: CDR1 SGHTA, CDR2 FQGTGA. The CDR3 sequence: CASSSQGFSGELFF. The CDR3 DNA follows: TGTGCCAGCAGCTCCCAGGGATTCTCCGGGGAGCTGTTTTTT.

This clone has a count of ten or more. The CDR3 loop reads CSASTGSAETQYF. The CDR3 DNA sequence: TGCAGTGCTTCGACAGGGAGTGCGGAGACCCAGTACTTC. The rearrangement joins TRBV20-1 to TRBJ2-5; 7 bases line up with TRBD1. Germline CDR1 reads DFQATT; CDR2 reads SNEGSKA (reference sequence). This CDR3 is built from 13 residues. The junction had 8 bases not matched to a gene; V was cut back by 5 bases and J by 5 bases.

This clone has ten or more counts. The chain couples TRBV11-2 to TRBJ2-3; D call uncertain. In germline, CDR1 is SGHAT, CDR2 FQNNGV. V was clipped by 5 bases and J by 7 bases, with 13 bases between them. The CDR3 covers 13 residues. CDR3 residues: CASSRPRVNTQYF. The CDR3 region has the DNA TGTGCCAGCAGCCGTCCACGAGTGAATACGCAGTATTTT.

This chain connects TRBV12-3 or TRBV12-4 to TRBJ1-4; a weak D match, TRBD1 (6 bases). V gave up 3 bases and J gave up 10 bases, with 18 bases separating them. This CDR3 contains 15 residues. The CDR3 DNA follows: TGTGCCAGCAGTTTGGGGCGAGGGGGGCAAGGAAAACTGTTTTTT. This codes for CASSLGRGGQGKLFF.

The chain is built from TRBV15 and TRBJ1-1; D uncertain. CDR1 is LNHNV, CDR2 YYDKDF, per germline (reference sequence). CDR3 length: 14 residues. With 5 bases removed from V and 6 bases from J, the gap between germline ends came to 16 bases. The CDR3 DNA sequence: TGTGCCACCAGCCGTCGGGGTTTTTGGGCTGAAGCTTTCTTT. It is translated as CATSRRGFWAEAFF.

The rearrangement joins TRBV6-1 to TRBJ2-7, with TRBD2 matching 7 bases. The CDR3 has 15 residues. The V gene's germline CDR1 is MNHNS and CDR2 SASEGT. V trimming: 6 bases; J trimming: 2 bases; junction bases outside the gene matches: 10. The CDR3 here is CASSPGLEWPYEQYF. In DNA form, the CDR3 reads TGTGCCAGCAGCCCTGGACTAGAGTGGCCCTACGAGCAGTACTTC.

In its sample, this clone was seen a few times. This could be a read error, since a much larger clone is one nucleotide away. This CDR3 is also generated by other DNA sequences in the sample. The chain links TRBV20-1 to TRBJ2-1; 9 positions agree with TRBD2. V lost 6 bases to trimming and J lost 7 bases; unmatched junction nucleotides: 13. The CDR3 spans 15 residues. Germline CDR1 DFQATT, CDR2 SNEGSKA (reference sequence). In DNA, the CDR3 is TGCAGTGCCAACGCACCGGGACTAGCTAGAAATGAGCAGTTCTTC. As protein: CSANAPGLARNEQFF.

The V call is TRBV12-3 or TRBV12-4, the J call TRBJ1-3; D ambiguous. With 8 bases removed from V and 0 bases from J, the gap between germline ends came to 11 bases. The CDR3 runs to 14 residues. CDR3 region: CASGRHFSGNTIYF. For the CDR3, the DNA is TGTGCCAGCGGACGACATTTCTCTGGAAACACCATATATTTT.

This clone was seen a few times. V gene TRBV27 combines with J gene TRBJ1-5; D remains unclear. The CDR3 totals 13 residues. Germline loops: CDR1 MNHEY, CDR2 SMNVEV (reference sequence). With 3 bases removed from V and 2 bases from J, the gap between germline ends came to 5 bases. CDR3 sequence: CASSFARNQPQHF. CDR3 nucleotide sequence: TGTGCCAGCAGTTTCGCCCGCAATCAGCCCCAGCATTTT.